This passage covers 4 T cell receptor beta chains from one sample sequenced in a study of cytomegalovirus exposure and HLA in healthy donors. 13 Jbeta primers and 60 Vbeta primers were used for the PCR. Data came from immunoSEQ multiplex PCR; TCRdb stores just in-frame clones and leaves some out. The sample data list roughly 53,000 clones. The sample comprised PBMCs. The receptors were gathered from a female donor in good health and CMV-seronegative.

V is TRBV9 and J is TRBJ2-5, with D perhaps matching TRBD1 (6 bases). Per the germline V gene, CDR1 is SGDLS and CDR2 is YYNGEE. V was clipped by 3 bases and J by 1 base, with 10 bases between them. The length of the CDR3 is 14 residues. In DNA, the CDR3 is TGTGCCAGCAGCGGGGGGCCCTTCCAAGAGACCCAGTACTTC. Translating it yields CASSGGPFQETQYF.

The rearrangement uses TRBV9 and TRBJ1-2; possible D gene TRBD1, 6 bases. V shed 3 bases and J shed 8 bases, with 32 bases lying between them. The CDR3 is 19 residues long. Germline CDR1 and CDR2: SGDLS and YYNGEE. The CDR3 sequence: CASSEGGWYGQKAGGGYTF. The CDR3 coding sequence is TGTGCCAGCAGCGAAGGAGGATGGTACGGACAGAAGGCAGGTGGAGGCTACACCTTC.

The J gene is TRBJ1-4, the V gene TRBV4-2; a possible D gene is TRBD1 (5 bases). CDR1 is LGHNA, CDR2 YNFKEQ, per germline. Trimming took off 0 bases at V and 3 bases at J, with 11 bases between the two ends. CDR3 length: 16 residues. The CDR3 spells CASSQDSQGPNEKLFF. The CDR3 DNA is TGTGCCAGCAGCCAAGATAGCCAGGGTCCTAATGAAAAACTGTTTTTT.

This chain connects TRBV6-1 to TRBJ1-1; D remains ambiguous. V gave up 6 bases and J gave up 4 bases, with 12 bases separating them. There are 13 residues in the CDR3. Looked up from germline, CDR1 is MNHNS and CDR2 is SASEGT. The CDR3 region has the DNA TGTGCCAGCAGCGGGGAGACGCGCACTGAAGCTTTCTTT. Amino acids: CASSGETRTEAFF.